The 2 T cell receptor beta chains given below trace back to one sample, sequenced in a study of regulatory and conventional T cells in RAG deficiency (dated by TCRdb to about 2017). Before genomic DNA extraction, conventional CD4+ T cells were isolated from blood as CD25-low CD127-high cells. The library came from the immunoSEQ multiplex PCR assay. TCRdb obtained this table from immuneACCESS and retained in-frame rearrangements with V and J assigned. These tables miss some clones; where compared with another copy, unresolved V genes account for less than half of the shortfall, and the remainder is unexplained. The sample has tens of thousands of clones on record, 90% to 95% of them singletons. Jointly, the top ten make up roughly 0.77% of the sample. This sample was also put to use in a study of regulatory T cells. Per that second paper: The multiplex PCR relied on 52 forward TRBV primers and 13 reverse TRBJ primers, and amplification bias was corrected through assay-based and computational methods.

The sample comprised CD4+ T cells sorted from blood. The receptor set was obtained from a human donor in good health.

The CDR3 nucleotides read TGTGCCAGCAGTTACGGACAGGGAGGGACTGAAGCTTTCTTT. It codes for CASSYGQGGTEAFF. The chain employs TRBV6-6 and TRBJ1-1, with 8 nucleotides matching TRBD1. Germline-derived CDR1 and CDR2 are MNHNY and SVGAGI (reference sequence). The CDR3 covers 14 residues. Trimming at V came to 2 bases and at J to 5 bases, leaving 4 bases not matched to a gene.

The V and J genes are TRBV14 and TRBJ2-1; D may match TRBD1 or TRBD2 (5 bases each). The V end was cut by 3 bases, the J end by 3 bases, with 12 bases between. Germline V CDR1 and CDR2: SGHDN, FVKESK. This CDR3 has 15 residues. The CDR3 protein is CASSQRGPIYNEQFF. CDR3 DNA: TGTGCCAGCAGCCAGAGGGGACCAATCTACAATGAGCAGTTCTTC.